Following are 5 T cell receptor beta chains from one sample sequenced in a study of blood T cell repertoires in COVID-19. Assay: immunoSEQ multiplex PCR; the TCRdb copy retains only in-frame clones and omits some. Of some 340,000 clones in the sample, about 86% are singletons; the top ten hold 2.5% to 3%. The source material was peripheral blood. The source of these receptors is a man aged 25 to 40 with active or convalescent COVID-19.

CDR3 region: CATSTRLAVYEQYF. DNA of the CDR3: TGTGCCACCAGCACCAGACTAGCGGTCTACGAGCAGTACTTC. J is TRBJ2-7 and V is TRBV15; the match to TRBD2 covers 9 bases. Germline CDR1 is LNHNV and CDR2 is YYDKDF (reference sequence). J lost 3 bases, V lost 4 bases, and 4 bases had no gene match. The CDR3 has 14 amino acids.

This clone was picked up a small number of times. This chain links TRBV7-9 with TRBJ2-1; TRBD2 matches at 8 bases. The J segment lost 4 bases and the V segment lost 5 bases, leaving 10 bases of the junction unmatched. CDR1 SEHNR and CDR2 FQNEAQ come from the germline V gene (reference sequence). CDR3 length equals 16 residues. The chain's CDR3 is CASSPQRGQFYNEQFF. The CDR3 nucleotides are TGTGCCAGCAGCCCTCAGCGGGGGCAATTTTACAATGAGCAGTTCTTC.

The genes are TRBV2 and TRBJ1-1, with a tentative D call TRBD1 (6 bases). Germline V gene lookup returns CDR1 SNHLY and CDR2 FYNNEI. V lost 3 bases and J 6 bases, leaving 8 bases between the germline ends. The CDR3 runs 12 residues. The CDR3 reads CASSEAGAEAFF. The CDR3 bases are TGTGCCAGCAGTGAGGCAGGGGCTGAAGCTTTCTTT. The variable domain in full, completed from reference TRBV2 and TRBJ1-1, reads EPEVTQTPSHQVTQMGQEVILRCVPISNHLYFYWYRQILGQKVEFLVSFYNNEISEKSEIFDDQFSVERPDGSNFTLKIRSTKLEDSAMYFCASSEAGAEAFFGQGTRLTVV.

The chain couples TRBV27 to TRBJ1-1; a weak D match, TRBD1 (6 bases). Looked up from germline, CDR1 is MNHEY and CDR2 is SMNVEV (reference sequence). V lost 3 bases and J 4 bases, leaving 9 bases between the germline ends. This CDR3 region has 13 residues. CDR3 sequence reads: CASSFGGATEAFF. The CDR3, as DNA: TGTGCCAGCAGTTTTGGGGGGGCCACTGAAGCTTTCTTT.

The chain employs TRBV9 and TRBJ2-7, with TRBD1 identical over 8 bases. Germline values: CDR1 SGDLS, CDR2 YYNGEE. The V and J ends lost 3 bases and 6 bases, in that order; junction bases with no gene match: 5. CDR3 length equals 13 residues. This CDR3 reads CASSARTGGEQYF. The DNA of the CDR3 is TGTGCCAGCAGCGCCCGCACAGGGGGCGAGCAGTACTTC.